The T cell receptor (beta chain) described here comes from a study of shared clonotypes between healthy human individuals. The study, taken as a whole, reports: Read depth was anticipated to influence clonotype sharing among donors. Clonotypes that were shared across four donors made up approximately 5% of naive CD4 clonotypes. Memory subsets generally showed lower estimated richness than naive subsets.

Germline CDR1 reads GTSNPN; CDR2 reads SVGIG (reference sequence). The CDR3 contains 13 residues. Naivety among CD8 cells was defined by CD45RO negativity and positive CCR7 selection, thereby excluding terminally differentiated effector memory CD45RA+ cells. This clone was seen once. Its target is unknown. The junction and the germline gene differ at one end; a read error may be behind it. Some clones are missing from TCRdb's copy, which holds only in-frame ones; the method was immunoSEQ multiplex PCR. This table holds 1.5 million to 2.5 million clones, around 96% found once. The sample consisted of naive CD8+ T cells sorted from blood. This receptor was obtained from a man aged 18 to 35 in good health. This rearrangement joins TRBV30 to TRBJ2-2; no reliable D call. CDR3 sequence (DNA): TGTGCCTGGAGTGTAATGAACCCCGGGGAGCTGTTTTTT. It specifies CAWSVMNPGELFF.